One sample yielded the 11 T cell receptor beta chains listed below, sequenced in a study of identical twins. A single record per CDR3 protein comes from TCRdb applying MiXCR to the 5' RACE reads. The data hold hundreds of thousands of distinct CDR3 sequences, with over 8.5% observed a single time. These same records also appear under a second study, on yellow fever vaccine responses in identical twins.

The specimen was CD8+ T cells sorted from blood. These receptors all come from a woman younger than 30 in good health.

The chain uses TRBV20-1 and TRBJ2-7; a weak D match, TRBD1 (5 bases). This CDR3 has 15 amino acids. CDR1 and CDR2 (germline): DFQATT, SNEGSKA (reference sequence). Between the trimmed V and J ends, which lost 0 bases and 6 bases, there was a span of 18 bases. CDR3: CSARDRQGSVREQYF. The CDR3 DNA reads TGCAGTGCTAGAGATCGGCAGGGTTCCGTTCGCGAGCAGTACTTC.

Many counts were recorded for this clonotype. CDR3 nucleotides: TGTGCCAGCAGCTTAAGTGGTGGAAACTATGGCTACACCTTC. This sequence encodes CASSLSGGNYGYTF. J is TRBJ1-2 and V is TRBV13, with no clear D. V was shortened by 2 bases and J by 2 bases, with 9 bases between the two germline ends. The CDR3 runs 14 residues. Germline V gives CDR1 PRHDT, CDR2 FYEKMQ (reference sequence).

J is TRBJ2-3 and V is TRBV6-5; TRBD2 might be the D (6 bases). The CDR3 totals 16 residues. From germline, CDR1 is MNHEY and CDR2 SVGAGI. V lost 6 bases and J 0 bases, leaving 16 bases between the germline ends. The CDR3 bases are TGTGCCAGCAGACCCCCGGGACTGGTCAGCACAGATACGCAGTATTTT. Encoded protein: CASRPPGLVSTDTQYF.

The chain couples TRBV4-3 to TRBJ2-2; D is ambiguous. Trimming removed 2 bases at V and 4 bases at J, with 11 bases between. Per the germline V gene, CDR1 is LGHNA and CDR2 is YSLEER. The length of the CDR3 is 15 residues. This CDR3 is CASSQRSLGTGELFF. Here the CDR3 DNA reads TGCGCCAGCAGCCAACGGTCCCTTGGCACCGGGGAGCTGTTTTTT.

This clonotype showed up many times. The chain carries TRBV6-2 or TRBV6-3 and TRBJ1-2; weak D call: TRBD1 (5 bases). The length of the CDR3 is 12 residues. Germline CDR1 and CDR2: MNHEY and SVGEGT. V lost 2 bases and J lost 8, with 9 bases in between. The CDR3 spells CASSYQGGGYTF. The CDR3 DNA follows: TGTGCCAGCAGTTACCAGGGAGGAGGCTACACCTTC.

This clonotype was counted ten times or more. The chain is built from TRBV27 and TRBJ2-1, with D perhaps TRBD1 (6 bases). Germline-derived CDR1 and CDR2 are MNHEY and SMNVEV (reference sequence). The germline V and J ends were trimmed by 1 base and 7 bases, with 11 bases remaining between them. This CDR3 has 14 residues. CDR3 DNA sequence: TGTGCCAGCAGTTTATGGGCAGGGGAGAATGAGCAGTTCTTC. Encoded protein: CASSLWAGENEQFF.

J is TRBJ2-7 and V is TRBV11-2, with 7 bases identical to TRBD1. With V trimmed by 8 bases and J by 5 bases, 18 bases remained unmatched. The germline V gene encodes CDR1 SGHAT and CDR2 FQNNGV. This CDR3 is 16 amino acids long. The chain's CDR3 is CASGTLVGGKEDEQYF. CDR3 nucleotides: TGTGCCAGCGGAACGTTGGTAGGGGGCAAGGAGGACGAGCAGTACTTC.

V is TRBV4-1 and J is TRBJ2-5, with TRBD1 identical over 10 bases. The CDR3 sequence is 15 residues long. From germline, CDR1 is MGHRA and CDR2 YSYEKL. Losses at the gene ends were 1 base for V and 7 bases for J; bases not matched to a gene: 6. The CDR3: CASSQVPGQGLTQYF. DNA for the CDR3: TGCGCCAGCAGCCAAGTTCCGGGACAGGGGCTGACCCAGTACTTC.

The chain recombines TRBV12-3 or TRBV12-4 with TRBJ2-3, with 10 bases identical to TRBD1. This CDR3 region has 17 residues. V lost 6 bases to trimming and J lost 2 bases; unmatched junction nucleotides: 11. CDR3 amino acids: CASRPQDRGPYTDTQYF. The CDR3 DNA is TGTGCCAGCAGGCCTCAAGACAGGGGGCCCTACACAGATACGCAGTATTTT.

J is TRBJ2-6 and V is TRBV4-3, with D maybe TRBD1 (6 bases). Trimming stripped 0 bases from V and 0 bases from J, with 15 bases between. The CDR3 contains 19 residues. Germline CDR1 is LGHNA and CDR2 is YSLEER. This chain's CDR3 is CASSQDPGTLYSGANVLTF. The CDR3 nucleotides read TGCGCCAGCAGCCAAGATCCCGGGACACTCTACTCTGGGGCCAACGTCCTGACTTTC.

The sample holds many counts of this clonotype. This chain links TRBV27 with TRBJ2-1, with D perhaps TRBD2 (6 bases). The ends were cut back, 6 bases at V and 7 bases at J, with 13 bases in the middle. The V gene's germline CDR1 is MNHEY and CDR2 SMNVEV (reference sequence). The CDR3 is made up of 13 amino acids. The CDR3 sequence: CASSGGWRNEQFF. In DNA, the CDR3 is TGTGCCAGCAGCGGGGGTTGGCGGAATGAGCAGTTCTTC.